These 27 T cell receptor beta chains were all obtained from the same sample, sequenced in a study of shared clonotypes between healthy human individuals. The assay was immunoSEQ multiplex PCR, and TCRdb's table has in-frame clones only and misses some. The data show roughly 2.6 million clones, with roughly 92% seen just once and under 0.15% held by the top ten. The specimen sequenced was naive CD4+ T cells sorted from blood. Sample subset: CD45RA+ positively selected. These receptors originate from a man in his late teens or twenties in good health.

The CDR3 loop is CAWGQRGEKLFF. The CDR3 nucleotides read TGTGCCTGGGGGCAGAGGGGGGAAAAACTGTTTTTT. The chain employs TRBV30 and TRBJ1-4; possibly TRBD1 for D (6 bases). CDR3 size: 12 residues. The germline gives CDR1 GTSNPN, CDR2 SVGIG (reference sequence). V was pared by 5 bases and J by 8 bases, with 12 bases between.

This CDR3 reads CASSPFLTGVDEKLFF. CDR3 bases: TGTGCCAGCAGCCCTTTCCTCACCGGAGTCGATGAAAAACTGTTTTTT. The rearrangement joins TRBV5-8 to TRBJ1-4; no definite D call. Germline V gene sequence: CDR1 SGHTS, CDR2 YDEGEE. This CDR3 comprises 16 residues. Trimming removed 4 bases at V and 6 bases at J, with 19 bases between.

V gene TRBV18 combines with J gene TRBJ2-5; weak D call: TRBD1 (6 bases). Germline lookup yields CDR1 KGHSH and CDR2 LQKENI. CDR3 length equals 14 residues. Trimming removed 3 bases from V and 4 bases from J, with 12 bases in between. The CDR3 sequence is CASSPLDRTETQYF. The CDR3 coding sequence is TGTGCCAGCTCACCCTTAGACAGGACAGAGACCCAGTACTTC.

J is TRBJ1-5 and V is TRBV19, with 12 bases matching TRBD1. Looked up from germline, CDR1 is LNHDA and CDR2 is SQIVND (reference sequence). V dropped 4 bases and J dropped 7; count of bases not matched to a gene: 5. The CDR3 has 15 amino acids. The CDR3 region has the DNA TGTGCCAGTAGTAGGGGACAGGGGGCTGGACAGCCCCAGCATTTT. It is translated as CASSRGQGAGQPQHF.

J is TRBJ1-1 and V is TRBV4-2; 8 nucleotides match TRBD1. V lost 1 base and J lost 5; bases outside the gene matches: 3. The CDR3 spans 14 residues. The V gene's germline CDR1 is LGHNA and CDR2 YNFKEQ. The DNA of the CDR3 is TGTGCCAGCAGCCAAGGGACAGGGAAGACTGAAGCTTTCTTT. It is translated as CASSQGTGKTEAFF.

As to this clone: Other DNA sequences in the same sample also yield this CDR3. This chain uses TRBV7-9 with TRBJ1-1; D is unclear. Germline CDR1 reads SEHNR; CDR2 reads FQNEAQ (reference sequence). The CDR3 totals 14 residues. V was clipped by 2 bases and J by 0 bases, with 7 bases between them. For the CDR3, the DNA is TGTGCCAGCAGCTTAAATAGCCTGAACACTGAAGCTTTCTTT. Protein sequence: CASSLNSLNTEAFF.

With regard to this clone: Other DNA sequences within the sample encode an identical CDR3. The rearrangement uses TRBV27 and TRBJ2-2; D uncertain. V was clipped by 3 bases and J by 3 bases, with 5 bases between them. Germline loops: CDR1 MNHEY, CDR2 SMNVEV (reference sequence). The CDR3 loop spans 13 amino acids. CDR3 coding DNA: TGTGCCAGCAGTTTCAGTTACACCGGGGAGCTGTTTTTT. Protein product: CASSFSYTGELFF.

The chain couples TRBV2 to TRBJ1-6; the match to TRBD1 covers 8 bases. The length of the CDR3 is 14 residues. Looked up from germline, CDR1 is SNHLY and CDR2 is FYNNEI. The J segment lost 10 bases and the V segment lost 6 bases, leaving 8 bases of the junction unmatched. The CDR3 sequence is CASRPDRGQSPLHF. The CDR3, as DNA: TGTGCCAGCAGACCTGACAGGGGTCAGTCACCCCTCCACTTT.

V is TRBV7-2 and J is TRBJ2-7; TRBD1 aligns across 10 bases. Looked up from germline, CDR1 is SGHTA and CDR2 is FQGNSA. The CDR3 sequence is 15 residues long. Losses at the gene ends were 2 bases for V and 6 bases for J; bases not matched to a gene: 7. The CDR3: CASSLMGQGMTEQYF. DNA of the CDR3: TGTGCCAGCAGCTTAATGGGACAGGGGATGACCGAGCAGTACTTC. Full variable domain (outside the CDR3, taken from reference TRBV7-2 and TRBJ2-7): GAGVSQSPSNKVTEKGKDVELRCDPISGHTALYWYRQSLGQGLEFLIYFQGNSAPDKSGLPSDRFSAERTGGSVSTLTIQRTQQEDSAVYLCASSLMGQGMTEQYFGPGTRLTVT.

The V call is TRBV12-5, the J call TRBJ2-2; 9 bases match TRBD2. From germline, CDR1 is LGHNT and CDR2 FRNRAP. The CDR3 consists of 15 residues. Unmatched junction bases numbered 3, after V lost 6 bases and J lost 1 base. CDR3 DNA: TGTGCTAGTGGCAATAGCGGGAGGAACACCGGGGAGCTGTTTTTT. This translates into CASGNSGRNTGELFF.

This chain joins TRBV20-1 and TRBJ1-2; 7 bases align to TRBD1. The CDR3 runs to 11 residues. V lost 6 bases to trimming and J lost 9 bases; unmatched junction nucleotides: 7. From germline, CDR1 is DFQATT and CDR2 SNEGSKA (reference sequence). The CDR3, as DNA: TGCAGTGCAGGGACAGACGGCCGCTACACCTTC. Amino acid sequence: CSAGTDGRYTF.

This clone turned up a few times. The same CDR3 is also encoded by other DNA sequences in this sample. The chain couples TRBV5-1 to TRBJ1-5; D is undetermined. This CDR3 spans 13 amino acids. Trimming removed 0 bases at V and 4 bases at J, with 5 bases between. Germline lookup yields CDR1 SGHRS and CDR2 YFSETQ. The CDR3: CASSLVGNQPQHF. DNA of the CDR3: TGCGCCAGCAGCTTGGTGGGGAATCAGCCCCAGCATTTT.

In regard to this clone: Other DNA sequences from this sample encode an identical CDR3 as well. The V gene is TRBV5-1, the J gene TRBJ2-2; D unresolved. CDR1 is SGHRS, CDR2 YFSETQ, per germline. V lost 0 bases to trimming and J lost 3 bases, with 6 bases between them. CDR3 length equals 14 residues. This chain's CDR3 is CASSLVVDTGELFF. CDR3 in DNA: TGCGCCAGCAGCTTGGTAGTTGACACCGGGGAGCTGTTTTTT.

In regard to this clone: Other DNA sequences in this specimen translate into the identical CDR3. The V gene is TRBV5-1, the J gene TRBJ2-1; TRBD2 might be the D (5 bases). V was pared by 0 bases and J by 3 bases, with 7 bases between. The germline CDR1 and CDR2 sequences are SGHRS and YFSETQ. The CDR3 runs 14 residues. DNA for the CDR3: TGCGCCAGCAGCTTGGGGGGAGACTACAATGAGCAGTTCTTC. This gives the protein CASSLGGDYNEQFF.

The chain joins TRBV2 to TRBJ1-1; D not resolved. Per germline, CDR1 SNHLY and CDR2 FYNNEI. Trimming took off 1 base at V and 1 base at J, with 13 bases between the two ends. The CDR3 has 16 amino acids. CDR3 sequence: CASSEGGRLGNTEAFF. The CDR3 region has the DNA TGTGCCAGCAGTGAAGGTGGGCGGCTTGGGAACACTGAAGCTTTCTTT. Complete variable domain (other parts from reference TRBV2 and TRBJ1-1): EPEVTQTPSHQVTQMGQEVILRCVPISNHLYFYWYRQILGQKVEFLVSFYNNEISEKSEIFDDQFSVERPDGSNFTLKIRSTKLEDSAMYFCASSEGGRLGNTEAFFGQGTRLTVV.

The CDR3 loop reads CASQDSSSGNQPQHF. The CDR3 coding sequence is TGTGCCAGCCAGGACAGTAGCAGTGGCAATCAGCCCCAGCATTTT. The chain links TRBV10-3 to TRBJ1-5; D may be TRBD1 (6 bases). The CDR3 is made up of 15 amino acids. From germline, CDR1 is ENHRY and CDR2 SYGVKD. Trimming removed 10 bases from V and 2 bases from J, with 18 bases in between.

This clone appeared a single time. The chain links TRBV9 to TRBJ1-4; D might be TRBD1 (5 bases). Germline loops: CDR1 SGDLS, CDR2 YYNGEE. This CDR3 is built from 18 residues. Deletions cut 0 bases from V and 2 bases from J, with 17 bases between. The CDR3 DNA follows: TGTGCCAGCAGCGTAGGGGGACCTGCGCAGGGCACTAATGAAAAACTGTTTTTT. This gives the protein CASSVGGPAQGTNEKLFF.

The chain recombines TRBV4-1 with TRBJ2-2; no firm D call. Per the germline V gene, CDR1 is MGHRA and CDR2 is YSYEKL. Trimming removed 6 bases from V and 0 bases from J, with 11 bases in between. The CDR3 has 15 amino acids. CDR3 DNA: TGCGCCAGCAGGGTGGGCCCTTCGAACACCGGGGAGCTGTTTTTT. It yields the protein CASRVGPSNTGELFF.

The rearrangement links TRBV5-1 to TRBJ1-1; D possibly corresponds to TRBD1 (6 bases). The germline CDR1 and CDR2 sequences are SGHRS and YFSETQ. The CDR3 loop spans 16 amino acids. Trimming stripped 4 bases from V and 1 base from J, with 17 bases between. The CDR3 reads CASSQRTDGANTEAFF. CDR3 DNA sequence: TGCGCCAGCAGCCAACGGACAGACGGTGCGAACACTGAAGCTTTCTTT.

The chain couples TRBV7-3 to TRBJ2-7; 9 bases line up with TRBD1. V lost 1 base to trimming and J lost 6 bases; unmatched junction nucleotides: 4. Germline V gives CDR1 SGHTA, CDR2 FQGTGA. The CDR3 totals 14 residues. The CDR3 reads CASSLMGQGSEQYF. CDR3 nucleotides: TGTGCCAGCAGCTTAATGGGACAGGGCTCCGAGCAGTACTTC.

The CDR3 coding sequence is TGTGCCACCAGCAGAGATCTACCCCCAGCCTACAATGAGCAGTTCTTC. It codes for CATSRDLPPAYNEQFF. J is TRBJ2-1 and V is TRBV15, with unresolved D. The CDR3 covers 16 residues. The germline V gene has CDR1 LNHNV and CDR2 YYDKDF (reference sequence). Trimming stripped 0 bases from V and 2 bases from J, with 11 bases between.

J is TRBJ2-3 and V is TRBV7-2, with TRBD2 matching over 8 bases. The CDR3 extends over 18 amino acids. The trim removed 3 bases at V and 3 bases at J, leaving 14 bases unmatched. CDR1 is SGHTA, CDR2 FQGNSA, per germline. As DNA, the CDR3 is TGTGCCAGCAGCTTCGGGGCGGGGGGACGACCAGGAACAGATACGCAGTATTTT. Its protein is CASSFGAGGRPGTDTQYF.

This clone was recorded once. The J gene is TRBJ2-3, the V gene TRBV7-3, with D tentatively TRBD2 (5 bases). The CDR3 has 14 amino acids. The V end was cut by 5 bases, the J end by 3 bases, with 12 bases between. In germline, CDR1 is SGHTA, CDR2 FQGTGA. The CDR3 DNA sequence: TGTGCCAGCAGCCCCCGCTCGGGGACAGATACGCAGTATTTT. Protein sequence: CASSPRSGTDTQYF.

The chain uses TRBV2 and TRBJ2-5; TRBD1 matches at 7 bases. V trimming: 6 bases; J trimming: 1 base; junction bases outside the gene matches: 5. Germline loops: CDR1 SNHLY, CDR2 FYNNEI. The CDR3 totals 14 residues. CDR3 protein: CASSAGTVQETQYF. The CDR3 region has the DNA TGTGCCAGCAGCGCCGGGACAGTCCAAGAGACCCAGTACTTC.

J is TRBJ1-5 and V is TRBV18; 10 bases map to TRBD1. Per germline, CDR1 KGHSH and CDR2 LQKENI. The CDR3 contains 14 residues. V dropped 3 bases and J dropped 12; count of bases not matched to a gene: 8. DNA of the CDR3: TGTGCCAGCTCACCGACAGGGGGCGGGGAGGACCAGCATTTT. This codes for CASSPTGGGEDQHF.

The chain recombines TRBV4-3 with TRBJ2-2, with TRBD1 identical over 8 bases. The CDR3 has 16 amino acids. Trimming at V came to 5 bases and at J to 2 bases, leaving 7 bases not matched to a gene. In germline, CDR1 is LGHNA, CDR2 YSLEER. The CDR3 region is CASSADRGRNTGELFF. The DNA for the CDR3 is TGCGCCAGCAGCGCCGACAGGGGACGAAACACCGGGGAGCTGTTTTTT.

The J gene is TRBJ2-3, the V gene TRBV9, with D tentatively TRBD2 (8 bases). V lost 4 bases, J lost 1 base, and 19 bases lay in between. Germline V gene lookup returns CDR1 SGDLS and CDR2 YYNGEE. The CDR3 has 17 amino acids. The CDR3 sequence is CASSPRISGTGTDTQYF. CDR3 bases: TGTGCCAGCAGCCCTCGAATTAGCGGGACAGGCACAGATACGCAGTATTTT. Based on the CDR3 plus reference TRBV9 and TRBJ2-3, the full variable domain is DSGVTQTPKHLITATGQRVTLRCSPRSGDLSVYWYQQSLDQGLQFLIQYYNGEERAKGNILERFSAQQFPDLHSELNLSSLELGDSALYFCASSPRISGTGTDTQYFGPGTRLTVL.